The 25 T cell receptor beta chains presented below share a single source sample, sequenced in a study of blood T cell repertoires in COVID-19. The data were produced by immunoSEQ multiplex PCR, yet TCRdb's version contains in-frame clones alone and is incomplete. The sample contains 120,000 to 150,000 clones, 80% to 90% of which appear only once. The sequenced sample was peripheral blood. The receptors come from a young man with COVID-19, enrolled during active disease.

The chain employs TRBV28 and TRBJ1-5, with D possibly matching TRBD1 (6 bases). The CDR3 loop spans 12 amino acids. Germline assignment: CDR1 MDHEN and CDR2 SYDVKM. Trimming cost V 9 bases and J 3 bases, with 9 bases left between them. The CDR3: CASRTVNQPQHF. DNA of the CDR3: TGTGCCAGTAGGACAGTCAATCAGCCCCAGCATTTT.

The V call is TRBV9, the J call TRBJ2-7; perhaps TRBD1 as D (6 bases). Trimming removed 0 bases at V and 4 bases at J, with 14 bases between. Germline V gene sequence: CDR1 SGDLS, CDR2 YYNGEE. This CDR3 comprises 15 residues. This chain's CDR3 is CASSVGGQGRYEQYF. CDR3 bases: TGTGCCAGCAGCGTAGGAGGGCAGGGGCGTTACGAGCAGTACTTC.

This clone was seen only a few times. CDR3: CASSVTSRDSRWEAFF. The CDR3 region has the DNA TGTGCCAGCAGTGTTACTTCCCGGGACAGCCGTTGGGAAGCTTTCTTT. The V call is TRBV25-1, the J call TRBJ1-1, with 7 bases that match TRBD1. The V segment lost 4 bases and the J segment 8 bases; nucleotides outside the gene matches: 16. The CDR3 has 16 residues. CDR1 MGHDK and CDR2 SYGVNS come from the germline V gene. The full variable domain, its missing parts supplied by reference TRBV25-1 and TRBJ1-1, is EADIYQTPRYLVIGTGKKITLECSQTMGHDKMYWYQQDPGMELHLIHYSYGVNSTEKGDLSSESTVSRIRTEHFPLTLESARPSHTSQYLCASSVTSRDSRWEAFFGQGTRLTVV.

This clone was seen just once. The J gene is TRBJ2-7, the V gene TRBV28; no clear D. CDR1 and CDR2 from the germline V gene are MDHEN and SYDVKM. The CDR3 runs to 13 residues. V lost 6 bases, J lost 1 base, and 10 bases lay in between. The CDR3 sequence: CASRTSVSYEQYF. The DNA of the CDR3 is TGTGCCAGCAGAACCAGCGTTTCCTACGAGCAGTACTTC.

V usage is TRBV4-3 and J usage is TRBJ1-1; TRBD1 matches at 9 bases. The J segment lost 5 bases and the V segment lost 4 bases, leaving 8 bases of the junction unmatched. Germline loops: CDR1 LGHNA, CDR2 YSLEER. The CDR3 is 15 amino acids. Here the CDR3 DNA reads TGCGCCAGCAGCCCCGGGACAGGGAGATGGACTGAAGCTTTCTTT. The encoded protein is CASSPGTGRWTEAFF.

The chain links TRBV7-8 to TRBJ2-1; 8 bases fit TRBD2. Trimming at V came to 4 bases and at J to 7 bases, leaving 21 bases not matched to a gene. CDR1 and CDR2 from the germline V gene are SGHVS and FQNEAQ. This CDR3 is built from 19 residues. CDR3 sequence: CASSSIASKREKRWNEQFF. The DNA for the CDR3 is TGTGCCAGCAGCTCCATAGCCTCTAAGCGGGAGAAACGTTGGAATGAGCAGTTCTTC.

The chain joins TRBV7-9 to TRBJ2-7; 8 bases map to TRBD2. The J segment lost 0 bases and the V segment lost 5 bases, leaving 9 bases of the junction unmatched. CDR1 is SEHNR, CDR2 FQNEAQ, per germline (reference sequence). The CDR3 runs 16 residues. The CDR3 loop is CASSPLAAKSSYEQYF. CDR3 bases: TGTGCCAGCAGCCCACTAGCGGCCAAGAGCTCCTACGAGCAGTACTTC. Looking up the rest from reference TRBV7-9 and TRBJ2-7 gives the full variable domain: DTGVSQNPRHKITKRGQNVTFRCDPISEHNRLYWYRQTLGQGPEFLTYFQNEAQLEKSRLLSDRFSAERPKGSFSTLEIQRTEQGDSAMYLCASSPLAAKSSYEQYFGPGTRLTVT.

CDR3 sequence: CASSRPGDSTSTDTQYF. The CDR3 bases are TGTGCCAGTTCCCGACCGGGGGACAGTACTAGCACAGATACGCAGTATTTT. J is TRBJ2-3 and V is TRBV19, with D maybe TRBD1 (7 bases). The CDR3 covers 17 residues. The germline CDR1 and CDR2 sequences are LNHDA and SQIVND (reference sequence). Trimming shortened V by 8 bases and J by 0 bases, and 21 bases separated the two germline ends.

This clone was seen a handful of times. J is TRBJ2-1 and V is TRBV27; possible D gene TRBD1, 6 bases. The V gene's germline CDR1 is MNHEY and CDR2 SMNVEV (reference sequence). Trimming removed 6 bases at V and 7 bases at J, with 19 bases between. This CDR3 contains 15 residues. CDR3 bases: TGTGCCAGCAGGATAAGGGACAACCCGTTTAATGAGCAGTTCTTC. Its translation: CASRIRDNPFNEQFF.

Of note for this clone: Germline is not matched at one junction end, which may reflect a read error. The J gene is TRBJ1-4, the V gene TRBV25-1; TRBD1 is a possible D gene (6 bases). Germline V gives CDR1 MGHDK, CDR2 SYGVNS. The CDR3 contains 14 residues. CDR3 region: CASSPRGAREKLLF. The CDR3 DNA reads as TGTGCCAGCAGTCCCCGGGGGGCGAGGGAAAAACTGCTTTTT.

The rearrangement uses TRBV12-3 or TRBV12-4 and TRBJ1-1; D is perhaps TRBD1 (5 bases). This CDR3 spans 13 amino acids. V dropped 6 bases and J dropped 5 bases, with 13 bases sitting between them. The CDR3 reads CASSPGLETEAFF. The CDR3 region has the DNA TGTGCCAGCAGCCCAGGGCTCGAGACTGAAGCTTTCTTT.

This rearrangement joins TRBV7-2 to TRBJ1-5; TRBD1 agrees at 9 bases. The germline V gene encodes CDR1 SGHTA and CDR2 FQGNSA. The CDR3 covers 14 residues. Trimming cost V 3 bases and J 6 bases; bases outside gene matches: 3. The CDR3, as DNA: TGTGCCAGCAGCTTGACAGGGGGGAGTCAGCCCCAGCATTTT. This translates into CASSLTGGSQPQHF.

The chain employs TRBV9 and TRBJ2-1; D might be TRBD1 (5 bases). The CDR3 has 16 amino acids. V lost 0 bases and J 4 bases, leaving 14 bases between the germline ends. CDR1 and CDR2 from the germline V gene are SGDLS and YYNGEE. The CDR3 DNA reads as TGTGCCAGCAGCGTAGAGTCTAGGGGCCCTTACAATGAGCAGTTCTTC. This encodes CASSVESRGPYNEQFF. The full variable domain, completed using reference TRBV9 and TRBJ2-1, is DSGVTQTPKHLITATGQRVTLRCSPRSGDLSVYWYQQSLDQGLQFLIQYYNGEERAKGNILERFSAQQFPDLHSELNLSSLELGDSALYFCASSVESRGPYNEQFFGPGTRLTVL.

The chain joins TRBV5-1 to TRBJ2-1; 7 bases line up with TRBD1. The CDR3 has 15 amino acids. Trimming removed 0 bases from V and 5 bases from J; junction bases left unmatched: 5. Germline V gene sequence: CDR1 SGHRS, CDR2 YFSETQ. The CDR3 is CASSLEGQRHNEQFF. The CDR3 bases are TGCGCCAGCAGCTTGGAGGGACAGAGACACAATGAGCAGTTCTTC.

This sequence joins TRBV10-2 and TRBJ2-3, with 10 bases aligning to TRBD2. The CDR3 is 17 residues long. J was trimmed by 4 bases and V by 6 bases; bases with no gene match: 13. Germline V gives CDR1 WSHSY, CDR2 SAAADI. CDR3 amino acids: CASRRGFSGRFADTQYF. The CDR3 nucleotides are TGCGCCAGCAGGCGGGGTTTTAGCGGGAGGTTCGCAGATACGCAGTATTTT.

The gene calls are TRBV5-6 and TRBJ2-7; TRBD2 matches 15 bases. CDR3 length equals 16 residues. V dropped 4 bases and J dropped 3; count of bases not matched to a gene: 5. CDR1 SGHDT and CDR2 YYEEEE come from the germline V gene. The CDR3 protein is CASSPGTSGRFYEQYF. The DNA for the CDR3 is TGTGCCAGCAGCCCCGGGACTAGCGGGAGGTTCTACGAGCAGTACTTC.

The rearrangement uses TRBV4-3 and TRBJ1-2; possible D gene TRBD1, 5 bases. This CDR3 comprises 14 residues. Per the germline V gene, CDR1 is LGHNA and CDR2 is YSLEER. Trimming took off 3 bases at V and 4 bases at J, with 12 bases between the two ends. The CDR3: CASSQHTGGYGYTF. The DNA for the CDR3 is TGCGCCAGCAGCCAGCACACCGGGGGCTATGGCTACACCTTC.

The genes are TRBV4-1 and TRBJ2-2; 14 nucleotides match TRBD2. Losses at the gene ends were 2 bases for V and 1 base for J; bases not matched to a gene: 3. The CDR3 has 18 amino acids. Germline lookup yields CDR1 MGHRA and CDR2 YSYEKL. This chain's CDR3 is CASSQTGTSGRNTGELFF. The CDR3 coding sequence is TGCGCCAGCAGCCAAACCGGGACTAGCGGGAGGAACACCGGGGAGCTGTTTTTT.

The chain has TRBV5-1 and TRBJ2-3, with 7 bases fitting TRBD2. Germline CDR1 and CDR2: SGHRS and YFSETQ. The junction had 9 bases not matched to a gene; V was cut back by 5 bases and J by 6 bases. This CDR3 contains 14 residues. CDR3 region: CASRSGGLGDTQYF. The CDR3 DNA follows: TGCGCCAGCAGGTCGGGGGGTCTAGGCGATACGCAGTATTTT.

The CDR3 coding sequence is TGTGCCAGCACCGCTGGGACAGGGACACGCGAGCAGTACTTC. It codes for CASTAGTGTREQYF. The genes are TRBV6-5 and TRBJ2-7; 9 bases fit TRBD1. The CDR3 loop spans 14 amino acids. The ends lost 7 bases at V and 6 bases at J; junction bases unmatched: 10. The germline V gene has CDR1 MNHEY and CDR2 SVGAGI.

The rearrangement joins TRBV9 to TRBJ2-1; TRBD2 agrees at 7 bases. From germline, CDR1 is SGDLS and CDR2 YYNGEE. J gave up 3 bases and V 0 bases, and 9 bases lay outside the gene matches. The CDR3 extends over 17 amino acids. In DNA form, the CDR3 reads TGTGCCAGCAGCGTAGGAATAGCGGGCGCCTACTACAATGAGCAGTTCTTC. This codes for CASSVGIAGAYYNEQFF. Complete variable domain (other parts from reference TRBV9 and TRBJ2-1): DSGVTQTPKHLITATGQRVTLRCSPRSGDLSVYWYQQSLDQGLQFLIQYYNGEERAKGNILERFSAQQFPDLHSELNLSSLELGDSALYFCASSVGIAGAYYNEQFFGPGTRLTVL.

The rearrangement joins TRBV2 to TRBJ2-4; 9 bases are a match to TRBD1. Trimming at V came to 7 bases and at J to 2 bases, leaving 12 bases not matched to a gene. CDR1 SNHLY and CDR2 FYNNEI come from the germline V gene. The CDR3 is made up of 17 amino acids. CDR3 loop: CASTRTGVGTSKNIQYF. The CDR3 nucleotides read TGTGCCAGCACCCGGACAGGGGTAGGGACTTCCAAAAACATTCAGTACTTC.

The gene calls are TRBV19 and TRBJ2-1, with D possibly TRBD2 on 5 matching bases. The CDR3 runs to 18 residues. The germline V gene has CDR1 LNHDA and CDR2 SQIVND (reference sequence). Trimming took 7 bases from V and 1 from J, leaving 23 bases between them. The CDR3 bases are TGTGCCAGTACCATTGCTCTTGCGGGTGTAACGTCCTACAATGAGCAGTTCTTC. Translation: CASTIALAGVTSYNEQFF.

The V call is TRBV11-2, the J call TRBJ2-5; 9 bases are a match to TRBD2. This CDR3 region has 16 residues. Trimming took 1 base from V and 5 from J; bases not matched to a gene: 8. CDR1 is SGHAT, CDR2 FQNNGV, per germline. The CDR3 nucleotides read TGTGCCAGCAGCTTAGTGTCTAGCGGGACGGGGGAGACCCAGTACTTC. The encoded protein is CASSLVSSGTGETQYF.

The chain carries TRBV30 and TRBJ1-3, with D perhaps TRBD1 (6 bases). V was shortened by 0 bases and J by 0 bases, with 12 bases between the two germline ends. Germline V gene sequence: CDR1 GTSNPN, CDR2 SVGIG (reference sequence). CDR3 length: 16 residues. The CDR3 DNA reads as TGTGCCTGGAGTGTCTGGGACATGGGCTCTGGAAACACCATATATTTT. Encoded protein: CAWSVWDMGSGNTIYF.